The 17 T cell receptor beta chains below all came from one sample that was sequenced in a study of cytomegalovirus exposure and HLA in healthy donors. In the PCR, 60 Vbeta and 13 Jbeta primers were used. The assay was immunoSEQ multiplex PCR, and TCRdb's table has in-frame clones only and misses some. The data show almost 200,000 clones, with about four fifths seen just once and 0.39% held by the top ten. Specimen: PBMCs. All receptors derive from a male donor in good health and CMV-seropositive.

This clone was counted between two and nine times. The V and J genes are TRBV20-1 and TRBJ2-2; D is uncertain. Germline CDR1 reads DFQATT; CDR2 reads SNEGSKA (reference sequence). The CDR3 is 11 residues long. Trimming shortened V by 3 bases and J by 7 bases, and 6 bases separated the two germline ends. CDR3 sequence: CSASLRGELFF. Here the CDR3 DNA reads TGCAGTGCTAGTTTGCGCGGGGAGCTGTTTTTT.

CDR3 coding DNA: TGTGCCAGCAGTTACCTGACAGGCTCGAACACTGAAGCTTTCTTT. This encodes CASSYLTGSNTEAFF. The rearrangement links TRBV6-5 to TRBJ1-1; possibly TRBD1 for D (6 bases). The germline gives CDR1 MNHEY, CDR2 SVGAGI. The CDR3 loop spans 15 amino acids. V lost 2 bases and J lost 1, with 11 bases in between.

The chain employs TRBV5-1 and TRBJ2-5; maybe TRBD1 (6 bases). The V gene's germline CDR1 is SGHRS and CDR2 YFSETQ. This CDR3 has 14 residues. V lost 0 bases to trimming and J lost 5 bases, with 11 bases between them. The CDR3 region has the DNA TGCGCCAGCAGCTTGGGTCAGGGGTGGGAGACCCAGTACTTC. Translating gives CASSLGQGWETQYF.

The CDR3 sequence: CASSDRAIGGLFF. In DNA form, the CDR3 reads TGTGCCAGCAGTGATAGAGCGATCGGGGGACTGTTTTTT. The V gene is TRBV6-1, the J gene TRBJ1-4; a possible D gene is TRBD1 (5 bases). Trimming cost V 3 bases and J 13 bases, with 15 bases left between them. CDR3 length: 13 amino acids. The germline V gene has CDR1 MNHNS and CDR2 SASEGT.

The chain employs TRBV10-3 and TRBJ2-2; D is perhaps TRBD2 (5 bases). Deletions cut 6 bases from V and 7 bases from J, with 15 bases between. The CDR3 totals 14 residues. Germline V CDR1 and CDR2: ENHRY, SYGVKD. This chain's CDR3 is CAIREDLAGGELFF. In DNA form, the CDR3 reads TGTGCCATCAGGGAAGACCTGGCGGGCGGGGAGCTGTTTTTT.

V and J are TRBV7-9 and TRBJ2-7; D is possibly TRBD2 (6 bases). CDR3 size: 14 residues. Between the trimmed V and J ends, which lost 3 bases and 4 bases, there was a span of 13 bases. The V gene's germline CDR1 is SEHNR and CDR2 FQNEAQ (reference sequence). CDR3 DNA: TGTGCCAGCAGCTTTACAGGTAGCGGATACGAGCAGTACTTC. Protein sequence: CASSFTGSGYEQYF. Full variable domain (missing parts from reference TRBV7-9 and TRBJ2-7): DTGVSQNPRHKITKRGQNVTFRCDPISEHNRLYWYRQTLGQGPEFLTYFQNEAQLEKSRLLSDRFSAERPKGSFSTLEIQRTEQGDSAMYLCASSFTGSGYEQYFGPGTRLTVT.

This chain connects TRBV6-1 to TRBJ2-3; 12 bases match TRBD1. Unmatched junction bases numbered 6, after V lost 0 bases and J lost 5 bases. This CDR3 region has 17 residues. Germline V CDR1 and CDR2: MNHNS, SASEGT. Written as DNA, the CDR3 is TGTGCCAGCAGTGAAGCATGGGGACAGGGGGCAAAAGATACGCAGTATTTT. Protein product: CASSEAWGQGAKDTQYF.

The gene calls are TRBV9 and TRBJ1-2; perhaps TRBD1 as D (5 bases). The CDR3 runs to 13 residues. Germline V gene lookup returns CDR1 SGDLS and CDR2 YYNGEE. Trimming shortened V by 4 bases and J by 2 bases, and 9 bases separated the two germline ends. The CDR3 spells CASSIDSNYGYTF. The CDR3 bases are TGTGCCAGCAGCATTGACAGCAACTATGGCTACACCTTC. The entire variable domain, with the rest obtained from reference TRBV9 and TRBJ1-2, is as follows: DSGVTQTPKHLITATGQRVTLRCSPRSGDLSVYWYQQSLDQGLQFLIQYYNGEERAKGNILERFSAQQFPDLHSELNLSSLELGDSALYFCASSIDSNYGYTFGSGTRLTVV.

The rearrangement uses TRBV4-3 and TRBJ2-5; 15 bases agree with TRBD2. This CDR3 has 16 residues. J lost 3 bases, V lost 4 bases, and 3 bases had no gene match. Germline-derived CDR1 and CDR2 are LGHNA and YSLEER. The CDR3 coding sequence is TGCGCCAGCAGCCGCGGACTAGCGGGGGGGGAAGAGACCCAGTACTTC. Translated, it gives CASSRGLAGGEETQYF.

This chain uses TRBV10-3 with TRBJ2-5; a possible D gene is TRBD1 (6 bases). The CDR3 loop spans 16 amino acids. The V end was cut by 4 bases, the J end by 0 bases, with 15 bases between. Germline-derived CDR1 and CDR2 are ENHRY and SYGVKD. CDR3 residues: CAISGLTGRNQETQYF. In DNA form, the CDR3 reads TGTGCCATCAGTGGATTAACAGGGCGAAACCAAGAGACCCAGTACTTC.

This chain joins TRBV18 and TRBJ1-1, with no clear D. The CDR3 consists of 14 residues. Trimming removed 4 bases at V and 2 bases at J, with 11 bases between. Germline-derived CDR1 and CDR2 are KGHSH and LQKENI. The CDR3 here is CASSLSRENTEAFF. The CDR3 nucleotides are TGTGCCAGCTCACTTTCGAGGGAAAACACTGAAGCTTTCTTT.

Points on this clone: The same CDR3 arises from other DNA sequences in this sample as well. The CDR3 protein is CASSIPGYEQYF. As DNA, the CDR3 is TGTGCCAGTAGTATTCCGGGCTACGAGCAGTACTTC. The V gene is TRBV19, the J gene TRBJ2-7; no firm D call. The V end lost 3 bases, the J end lost 3 bases, and 6 bases lay between the germline ends. The germline gives CDR1 LNHDA, CDR2 SQIVND (reference sequence). The CDR3 contains 12 residues.

Notes on this clone: The identical CDR3 is also encoded by other nucleotide sequences in the sample. The V and J genes are TRBV9 and TRBJ2-1, with 11 bases lining up with TRBD2. V shed 0 bases, J shed 4 bases, and the junction held 0 bases outside the gene matches. The germline gives CDR1 SGDLS, CDR2 YYNGEE. This CDR3 has 15 residues. The DNA of the CDR3 is TGTGCCAGCAGCGTAGGGACTAGCGGGTACAATGAGCAGTTCTTC. This sequence encodes CASSVGTSGYNEQFF.

This clone occurred a few times. The J gene is TRBJ2-7, the V gene TRBV9, with D possibly TRBD2 on 6 matching bases. Germline CDR1 SGDLS, CDR2 YYNGEE. The CDR3 consists of 13 residues. V was shortened by 3 bases and J by 3 bases, with 10 bases between the two germline ends. CDR3 sequence (DNA): TGTGCCAGCAGCGCCCTGGGGGGCTACGAGCAGTACTTC. Translating it yields CASSALGGYEQYF.

There are a few counts of this clone. The chain uses TRBV4-2 and TRBJ1-5; a weak D match, TRBD1 (5 bases). The length of the CDR3 is 14 residues. Germline CDR1 and CDR2: LGHNA and YNFKEQ. V was shortened by 2 bases and J by 4 bases, with 9 bases between the two germline ends. CDR3 region: CASSQSTVNQPQHF. In DNA form, the CDR3 reads TGTGCCAGCAGCCAATCGACAGTAAATCAGCCCCAGCATTTT.

This chain uses TRBV18 with TRBJ1-1; tentative D call: TRBD1 (5 bases). Per the germline V gene, CDR1 is KGHSH and CDR2 is LQKENI. The CDR3 sequence is 16 residues long. Deletions cut 6 bases from V and 2 bases from J, with 19 bases between. As DNA, the CDR3 is TGTGCCAGCTCTCCTAATCCAGGGAATAGTAACACTGAAGCTTTCTTT. Protein: CASSPNPGNSNTEAFF.

The rearrangement joins TRBV6-6 to TRBJ2-5, with a tentative D call TRBD2 (7 bases). CDR1 and CDR2 from the germline V gene are MNHNY and SVGAGI (reference sequence). The length of the CDR3 is 14 residues. The ends were cut back, 8 bases at V and 5 bases at J, with 18 bases in the middle. The DNA of the CDR3 is TGTGCCAGCGGCGTGACAAAGGGGGGGGAGACCCAGTACTTC. It specifies CASGVTKGGETQYF.